One and the same sample provided the 20 T cell receptor beta chains below, sequenced in a study of Graves' ophthalmopathy and Graves' hyperthyroidism. The sequenced template was RNA, covering the TCR beta CDR3 region. An initial RT-PCR round employing HTBI primers preceded a second-round multiplex PCR. TCRdb analysed the multiplex PCR reads with MiXCR anew, one entry per CDR3 protein. The table lists around 1,200,000 distinct CDR3 sequences, roughly two fifths of them singletons, with 11% in the top ten. Sequenced sample: peripheral blood or thyroid tissue (not recorded which). The receptor set was obtained from an adult man with Graves' hyperthyroidism.

The chain couples TRBV15 to TRBJ2-2, with D perhaps being TRBD1 or TRBD2 (6 bases each). The CDR3 covers 15 residues. Trimming left V 3 bases short and J 3 bases short, with 11 bases between. Germline CDR1 LNHNV, CDR2 YYDKDF (reference sequence). The CDR3 is CATSSDGGHTGELFF. The CDR3 DNA follows: TGTGCCACCAGCAGTGACGGGGGCCACACCGGGGAGCTGTTTTTT.

This chain links TRBV29-1 with TRBJ2-7, with 7 bases fitting TRBD2. Germline CDR1 and CDR2: SQVTM and ANQGSEA. V was clipped by 4 bases and J by 6 bases; unmatched bases: 15. The CDR3 is 15 residues long. For the CDR3, the DNA is TGCAGCGTTGGGGGGAGGGATCAGGGTAGGATCGAGCAGTACTTC. Translated: CSVGGRDQGRIEQYF.

This clonotype appeared many times. This chain connects TRBV7-2 to TRBJ2-7; possible D gene TRBD1, 6 bases. Trimming cost V 7 bases and J 5 bases, with 24 bases left between them. The CDR3 spans 16 residues. Germline CDR1 SGHTA, CDR2 FQGNSA. The CDR3 DNA reads as TGTGCCAGCACTAAAACTGCTCTATCAGGGGTCCACGAGCAGTACTTC. Its translation: CASTKTALSGVHEQYF.

Notes on this clonotype: This CDR3 is missing its conserved last phenylalanine or tryptophan, likely due to a read error. Because the CDR3's place on the DNA is in doubt, the DNA is left out and the CDR3 is given as listed by TCRdb. V usage is TRBV15 and J usage is TRBJ1-6. The CDR3 extends over 8 residues, inclusive of both ends. Germline loops: CDR1 LNHNV, CDR2 YYDKDF (reference sequence). The CDR3 sequence is CATSFQSR.

This chain uses TRBV7-8 with TRBJ2-7; TRBD1 aligns across 12 bases. The V gene's germline CDR1 is SGHVS and CDR2 FQNEAQ. CDR3 length: 15 amino acids. J was trimmed by 6 bases and V by 5 bases; bases with no gene match: 8. For the CDR3, the DNA is TGTGCCAGCAGCATTTCGCTGGGACAGGGGGCCGAGCAGTACTTC. This codes for CASSISLGQGAEQYF. Complete variable domain (other parts from reference TRBV7-8 and TRBJ2-7): GAGVSQSPRYKVAKRGQDVALRCDPISGHVSLFWYQQALGQGPEFLTYFQNEAQLDKSGLPSDRFFAERPEGSVSTLKIQRTQQEDSAVYLCASSISLGQGAEQYFGPGTRLTVT.

For this clonotype: This likely comes from a read error, as the CDR3 has no conserved phenylalanine or tryptophan at its end. The limits of the CDR3 on the DNA are not certain, so only TCRdb's listed CDR3 is given. The chain uses TRBV5-1 and TRBJ2-6; the table's D call, TRBD1, was not checked against the DNA. Germline CDR1 SGHRS, CDR2 YFSETQ. The CDR3 totals 10 residues, both ends included. The CDR3 reads CASSSRGGTS.

This clonotype was seen at least ten times. The chain couples TRBV19 to TRBJ2-7; maybe TRBD1 (6 bases). CDR1 LNHDA and CDR2 SQIVND come from the germline V gene (reference sequence). The V gene lost 3 bases and the J gene lost 9 bases, with 9 bases spanning the gap. The CDR3 is made up of 11 amino acids. The CDR3 here is CASSMGAAQYF. The CDR3 nucleotides read TGTGCCAGTAGTATGGGGGCTGCGCAGTACTTC.

In its sample, this clonotype was seen a few times. This rearrangement joins TRBV6-6 to TRBJ1-5; D may be TRBD1 (6 bases). V was pared by 2 bases and J by 4 bases, with 15 bases between. The CDR3 spans 16 residues. The germline CDR1 and CDR2 sequences are MNHNY and SVGAGI (reference sequence). In nucleotides, the CDR3 is TGTGCCAGCAGTTACGGACAGACGCAAAGAAATCAGCCCCAGCATTTT. As protein: CASSYGQTQRNQPQHF.

This chain connects TRBV25-1 to TRBJ1-5; no clear D. Germline V gene data show CDR1 as MGHDK and CDR2 as SYGVNS. This CDR3 comprises 12 residues. The CDR3, as DNA: TGTGCTAGTTTCGGGCAAAATCAGCCCCAGCATTTT. Its translation is CASFGQNQPQHF.

This clonotype came up many times. The chain recombines TRBV6-5 with TRBJ1-2, with 12 bases aligning to TRBD1. This CDR3 has 15 amino acids. Germline V gene data show CDR1 as MNHEY and CDR2 as SVGAGI. The V and J ends lost 6 bases and 6 bases, in that order; junction bases with no gene match: 8. CDR3 amino acids: CASSLKGTGGHGYTF. CDR3 coding DNA: TGTGCCAGCAGCCTCAAGGGGACAGGGGGCCATGGCTACACCTTC.

This clonotype was detected a few times. This chain uses TRBV20-1 with TRBJ1-5; D is perhaps TRBD1 (6 bases). Germline CDR1 is DFQATT and CDR2 is SNEGSKA (reference sequence). The CDR3 runs to 16 residues. V was cut by 4 bases and J by 6 bases, with 22 bases left in between. The CDR3 DNA reads TGCAGTGCTACAACCGCACAGGGAGGTCGAGGTCAGCCCCAGCATTTT. Its translation: CSATTAQGGRGQPQHF.

Concerning this clonotype: The germline gene is not matched at one end of the junction; a read error may be the cause. The V gene is TRBV10-2, the J gene TRBJ1-2; D is unresolved. Germline CDR1 is WSHSY and CDR2 is SAAADI. This CDR3 comprises 12 residues. CDR3 protein: CASGVFYYGYTF. The CDR3 nucleotides are TGTGCCAGCGGAGTTTTTTACTATGGCTACACCTTC.

CDR3 amino acids: CASSFEDGYTIYF. CDR3 in DNA: TGTGCCAGCAGCTTCGAGGATGGCTACACCATATATTTT. The gene calls are TRBV9 and TRBJ1-3; D gene unclear. The CDR3 extends over 13 amino acids. The germline V gene has CDR1 SGDLS and CDR2 YYNGEE. V shed 4 bases and J shed 8 bases, with 13 bases lying between them.

The chain has TRBV10-3 and TRBJ2-7, with TRBD2 identical over 10 bases. The CDR3 is 14 amino acids. J gave up 9 bases and V 3 bases, and 8 bases lay outside the gene matches. Germline CDR1 is ENHRY and CDR2 is SYGVKD. CDR3 loop: CAISDRLAGVGQYF. In DNA form, the CDR3 reads TGTGCCATCAGTGATCGGCTAGCGGGAGTGGGGCAGTACTTC.

This clonotype was seen many times. This chain links TRBV25-1 with TRBJ2-5; 12 nucleotides agree with TRBD1. V shed 5 bases and J 3 bases; nucleotides not matched to a gene: 4. The CDR3 covers 15 residues. Germline V CDR1 and CDR2: MGHDK, SYGVNS. Written as DNA, the CDR3 is TGTGCCAGCAGTACCGGGACAGGGGGCAAAGAGACCCAGTACTTC. It encodes CASSTGTGGKETQYF.

J is TRBJ1-1 and V is TRBV18; 9 bases agree with TRBD1. V was pared by 2 bases and J by 1 base, with 8 bases of the junction left unmatched. From germline, CDR1 is KGHSH and CDR2 LQKENI. This CDR3 has 17 residues. This chain's CDR3 is CASSPMDRGVTNTEAFF. Written as DNA, the CDR3 is TGTGCCAGCTCACCAATGGACAGGGGAGTCACGAACACTGAAGCTTTCTTT.

This sequence joins TRBV3-1 and TRBJ1-2; 8 bases are shared with TRBD1. This CDR3 region has 15 residues. Germline V gene data show CDR1 as LGHDT and CDR2 as YNNKEL (reference sequence). J was trimmed by 4 bases and V by 1 base; bases with no gene match: 5. Written as DNA, the CDR3 is TGTGCCAGCAGCCAAGGCAGGGGGCTCGGCTATGGCTACACCTTC. It is translated as CASSQGRGLGYGYTF. The full variable domain, rest sourced from reference TRBV3-1 and TRBJ1-2, is DTAVSQTPKYLVTQMGNDKSIKCEQNLGHDTMYWYKQDSKKFLKIMFSYNNKELIINETVPNRFSPKSPDKAHLNLHINSLELGDSAVYFCASSQGRGLGYGYTFGSGTRLTVV.

This clonotype was observed once. The V call is TRBV20-1, the J call TRBJ1-5; unclear D gene. The V gene lost 6 bases and the J gene lost 0 bases, with 9 bases spanning the gap. This CDR3 contains 13 residues. Germline V gives CDR1 DFQATT, CDR2 SNEGSKA (reference sequence). CDR3 sequence reads: CSALGYSNQPQHF. DNA of the CDR3: TGCAGTGCCCTGGGTTATAGCAATCAGCCCCAGCATTTT.

This clonotype was seen repeatedly, ten times or more. The rearrangement uses TRBV6-5 and TRBJ1-1, with D uncertain. CDR3 length: 12 amino acids. Per the germline V gene, CDR1 is MNHEY and CDR2 is SVGAGI. V was trimmed by 9 bases and J by 1 base, leaving 9 bases between them. CDR3 region: CASTRRNTEAFF. In nucleotides, the CDR3 is TGTGCCAGTACCAGGAGGAACACTGAAGCTTTCTTT.

The chain couples TRBV29-1 to TRBJ2-5; 7 positions agree with TRBD1. CDR1 is SQVTM, CDR2 ANQGSEA, per germline. The V segment lost 7 bases and the J segment 5 bases; nucleotides outside the gene matches: 10. The CDR3 consists of 13 residues. The CDR3 reads CSALTGESETQYF. CDR3 DNA sequence: TGCAGCGCTCTAACAGGGGAGTCGGAGACCCAGTACTTC.